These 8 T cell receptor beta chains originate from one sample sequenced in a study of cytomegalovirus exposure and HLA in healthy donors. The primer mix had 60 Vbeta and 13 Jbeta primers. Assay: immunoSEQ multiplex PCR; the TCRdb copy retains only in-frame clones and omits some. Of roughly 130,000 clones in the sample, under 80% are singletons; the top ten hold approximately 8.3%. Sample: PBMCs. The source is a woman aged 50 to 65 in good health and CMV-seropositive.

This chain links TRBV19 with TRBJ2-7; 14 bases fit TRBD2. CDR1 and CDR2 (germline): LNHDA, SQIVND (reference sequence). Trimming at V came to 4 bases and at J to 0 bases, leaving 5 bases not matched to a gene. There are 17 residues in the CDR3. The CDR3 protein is CASSTGLAGAPSYEQYF. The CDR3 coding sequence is TGTGCCAGTAGTACGGGACTAGCGGGGGCCCCCTCCTACGAGCAGTACTTC.

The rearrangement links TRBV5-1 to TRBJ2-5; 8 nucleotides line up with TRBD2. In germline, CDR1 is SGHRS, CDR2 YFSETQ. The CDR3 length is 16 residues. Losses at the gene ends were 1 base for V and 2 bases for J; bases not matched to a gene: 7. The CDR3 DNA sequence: TGCGCCAGCAGCTTGTCCTCCGGGGGGGGGCAAGAGACCCAGTACTTC. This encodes CASSLSSGGGQETQYF.

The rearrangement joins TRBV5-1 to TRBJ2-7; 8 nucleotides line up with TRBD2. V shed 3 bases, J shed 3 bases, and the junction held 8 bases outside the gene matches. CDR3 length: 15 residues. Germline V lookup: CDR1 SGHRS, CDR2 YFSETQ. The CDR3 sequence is CASSSLSSGVYEQYF. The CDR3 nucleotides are TGCGCCAGCAGCTCCCTGAGTAGCGGGGTCTACGAGCAGTACTTC. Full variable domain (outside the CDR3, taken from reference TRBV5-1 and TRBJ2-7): KAGVTQTPRYLIKTRGQQVTLSCSPISGHRSVSWYQQTPGQGLQFLFEYFSETQRNKGNFPGRFSGRQFSNSRSEMNVSTLELGDSALYLCASSSLSSGVYEQYFGPGTRLTVT.

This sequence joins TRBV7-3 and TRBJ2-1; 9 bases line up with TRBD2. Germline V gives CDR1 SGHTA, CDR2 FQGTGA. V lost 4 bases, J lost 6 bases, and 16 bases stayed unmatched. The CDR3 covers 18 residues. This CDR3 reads CASSSTPSGGGVINEQFF. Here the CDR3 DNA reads TGTGCCAGCAGCTCTACCCCTTCGGGCGGGGGGGTAATCAATGAGCAGTTCTTC.

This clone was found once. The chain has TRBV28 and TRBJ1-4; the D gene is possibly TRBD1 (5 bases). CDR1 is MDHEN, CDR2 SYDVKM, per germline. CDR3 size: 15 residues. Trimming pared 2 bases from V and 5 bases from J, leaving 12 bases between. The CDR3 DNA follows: TGTGCCAGCAGTTTAAGCGGGGCCCAAAATGAAAAACTGTTTTTT. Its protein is CASSLSGAQNEKLFF.

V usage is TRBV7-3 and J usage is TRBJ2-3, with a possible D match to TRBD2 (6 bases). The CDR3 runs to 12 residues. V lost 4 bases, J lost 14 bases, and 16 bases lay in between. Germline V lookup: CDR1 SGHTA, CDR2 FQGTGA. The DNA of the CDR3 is TGTGCCAGCAGCTCGCTAGCGCCGTCGGCGTATTTT. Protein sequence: CASSSLAPSAYF. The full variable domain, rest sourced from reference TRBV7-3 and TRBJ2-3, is GAGVSQTPSNKVTEKGKYVELRCDPISGHTALYWYRQSLGQGPEFLIYFQGTGAADDSGLPNDRFFAVRPEGSVSTLKIQRTERGDSAVYLCASSSLAPSAYFGPGTRLTVL.

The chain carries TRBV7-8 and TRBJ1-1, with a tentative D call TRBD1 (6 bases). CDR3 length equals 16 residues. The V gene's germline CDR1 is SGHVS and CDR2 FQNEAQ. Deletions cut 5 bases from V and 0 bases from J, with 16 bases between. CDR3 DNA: TGTGCCAGCAGCCGTACCGGGACACCCATGAACACTGAAGCTTTCTTT. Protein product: CASSRTGTPMNTEAFF.

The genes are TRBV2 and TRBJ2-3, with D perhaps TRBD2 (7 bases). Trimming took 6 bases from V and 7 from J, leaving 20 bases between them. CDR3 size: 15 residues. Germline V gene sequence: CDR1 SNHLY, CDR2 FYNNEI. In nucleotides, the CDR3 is TGTGCCAGCAGCGGGACGGGGGGCCAACTAAATACGCAGTATTTT. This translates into CASSGTGGQLNTQYF.